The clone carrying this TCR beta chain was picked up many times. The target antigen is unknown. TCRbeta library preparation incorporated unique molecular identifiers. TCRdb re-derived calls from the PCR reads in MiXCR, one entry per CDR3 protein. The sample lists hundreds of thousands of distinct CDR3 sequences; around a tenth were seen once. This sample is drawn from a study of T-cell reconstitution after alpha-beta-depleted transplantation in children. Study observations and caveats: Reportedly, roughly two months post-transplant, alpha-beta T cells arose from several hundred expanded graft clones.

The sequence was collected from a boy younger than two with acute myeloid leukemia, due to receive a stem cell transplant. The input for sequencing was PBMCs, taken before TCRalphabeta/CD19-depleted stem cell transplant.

CDR3 nucleotide sequence: TGTGCCAGCATTTACGGCGACAGCTCTGGAAACACCATATATTTT. It yields the protein CASIYGDSSGNTIYF. The rearrangement uses TRBV2 and TRBJ1-3; D is possibly TRBD1 (5 bases). V was pared by 7 bases and J by 0 bases, with 13 bases between. This CDR3 is 15 amino acids long. Germline V gene data show CDR1 as SNHLY and CDR2 as FYNNEI. Together with reference TRBV2 and TRBJ1-3, the CDR3 gives the full variable domain: EPEVTQTPSHQVTQMGQEVILRCVPISNHLYFYWYRQILGQKVEFLVSFYNNEISEKSEIFDDQFSVERPDGSNFTLKIRSTKLEDSAMYFCASIYGDSSGNTIYFGEGSWLTVV.